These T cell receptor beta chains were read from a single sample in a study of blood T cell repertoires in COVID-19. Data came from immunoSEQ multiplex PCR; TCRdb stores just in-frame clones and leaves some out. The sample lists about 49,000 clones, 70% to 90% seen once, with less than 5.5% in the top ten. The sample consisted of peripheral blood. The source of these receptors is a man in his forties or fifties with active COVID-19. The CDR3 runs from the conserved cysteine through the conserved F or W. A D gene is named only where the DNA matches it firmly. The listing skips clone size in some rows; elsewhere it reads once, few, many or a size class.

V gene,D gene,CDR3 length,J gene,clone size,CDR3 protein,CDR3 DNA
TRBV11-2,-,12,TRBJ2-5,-,CASSLIEETQYF,TGTGCCAGCAGCTTAATAGAAGAGACCCAGTACTTC
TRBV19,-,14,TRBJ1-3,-,CASSTGQPGNTIYF,TGTGCCAGTAGCACTGGACAACCTGGAAACACCATATATTTT
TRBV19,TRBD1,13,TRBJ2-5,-,CASKGTDQETQYF,TGTGCCAGTAAGGGGACAGACCAAGAGACCCAGTACTTC
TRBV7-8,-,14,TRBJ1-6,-,CASSLGLYNSPLHF,TGTGCCAGCAGCTTAGGGCTGTATAATTCACCCCTCCACTTT
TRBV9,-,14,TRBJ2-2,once,CASSGQQDTGELFF,TGTGCCAGCAGCGGACAGCAAGACACCGGGGAGCTGTTTTTT
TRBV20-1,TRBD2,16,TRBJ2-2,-,CSARGLAGGNTGELFF,TGCAGTGCTCGTGGACTAGCGGGAGGGAACACCGGGGAGCTGTTTTTT
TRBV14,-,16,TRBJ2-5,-,CASSPLVRGSQETQYF,TGTGCCAGCAGCCCCCTGGTAAGGGGATCCCAAGAGACCCAGTACTTC
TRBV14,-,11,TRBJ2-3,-,CASSQSDTQYF,TGTGCCAGCAGCCAAAGCGATACGCAGTATTTT
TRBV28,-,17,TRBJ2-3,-,CASSFRDYRPSTDTQYF,TGTGCCAGCAGTTTTCGAGACTACCGGCCTAGCACAGATACGCAGTATTTT
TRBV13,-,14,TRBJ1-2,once,CASSQQQLTYGYTF,TGTGCCAGCAGCCAGCAACAGCTTACCTATGGCTACACCTTC
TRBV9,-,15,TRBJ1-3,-,CASSVDGDSGNTIYF,TGTGCCAGCAGCGTAGACGGGGACTCTGGAAACACCATATATTTT
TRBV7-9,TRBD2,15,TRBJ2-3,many,CASSLVSGRPDTQYF,TGTGCCAGCAGCTTAGTTAGCGGGAGGCCAGATACGCAGTATTTT
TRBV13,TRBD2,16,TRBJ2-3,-,CASSGPGRGSTDTQYF,TGTGCCAGCAGCGGCCCGGGGCGGGGGTCCACAGATACGCAGTATTTT
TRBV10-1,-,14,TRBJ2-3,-,CASSGLGGTDTQYF,TGCGCCAGCAGTGGACTAGGGGGCACAGATACGCAGTATTTT
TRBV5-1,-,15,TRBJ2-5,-,CASSLAAVLQETQYF,TGCGCCAGCAGCTTGGCCGCGGTTCTTCAGGAGACCCAGTACTTC
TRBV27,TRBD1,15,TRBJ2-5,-,CASSLYGTGSETQYF,TGTGCCAGCAGTTTATACGGGACAGGGAGTGAGACCCAGTACTTC
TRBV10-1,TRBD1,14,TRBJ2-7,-,CASSAGQAVGEQYF,TGCGCCAGCAGTGCGGGACAGGCGGTGGGCGAGCAGTACTTC
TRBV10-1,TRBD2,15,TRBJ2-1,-,CASSDLAGSYNEQFF,TGCGCCAGCAGTGACCTAGCGGGGTCCTACAATGAGCAGTTCTTC
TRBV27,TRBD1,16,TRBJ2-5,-,CASSFGFTGAQETQYF,TGTGCCAGCAGTTTCGGTTTTACAGGGGCACAAGAGACCCAGTACTTC
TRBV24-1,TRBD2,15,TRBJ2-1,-,CATSDLTSGSDEQFF,TGTGCCACCAGTGATTTAACTAGCGGGAGCGATGAGCAGTTCTTC
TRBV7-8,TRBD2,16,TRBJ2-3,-,CASSLVSGREVDTQYF,TGTGCCAGCAGCTTAGTTAGCGGGAGGGAGGTAGATACGCAGTATTTT
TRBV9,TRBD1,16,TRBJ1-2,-,CASSVAGTGQNYGYTF,TGTGCCAGCAGCGTAGCCGGGACAGGCCAGAACTATGGCTACACCTTC
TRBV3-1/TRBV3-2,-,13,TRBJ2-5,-,CASSQDRTGTQYF,TGTGCCAGCAGCCAAGATAGAACGGGGACCCAGTACTTC
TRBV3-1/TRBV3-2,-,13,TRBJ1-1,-,CASSQDMAGKAFF,TGTGCCAGCAGCCAAGATATGGCAGGGAAAGCTTTCTTT
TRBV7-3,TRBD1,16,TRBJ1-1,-,CASSLTRRQGKNEAFF,TGTGCCAGCAGCTTAACGAGGAGACAGGGGAAAAATGAAGCTTTCTTT
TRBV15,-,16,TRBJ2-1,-,CATSRDRKDFYNEQFF,TGTGCCACCAGCAGAGACAGGAAGGACTTCTACAATGAGCAGTTCTTC
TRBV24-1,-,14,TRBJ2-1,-,CATSPKGGRGEQFF,TGTGCCACCAGCCCCAAGGGGGGGAGGGGTGAGCAGTTCTTC
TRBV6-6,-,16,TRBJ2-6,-,CASSYSISSGANVLTF,TGTGCCAGCAGTTACTCGATTAGCTCTGGGGCCAACGTCCTGACTTTC
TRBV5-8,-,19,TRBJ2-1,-,CASIPHPGEELGPYNEQFF,TGTGCCAGCATCCCCCACCCGGGTGAGGAACTAGGCCCCTACAATGAGCAGTTCTTC
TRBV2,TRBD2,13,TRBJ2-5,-,CASRPLGGETQYF,TGTGCCAGCAGGCCCCTCGGGGGGGAGACCCAGTACTTC
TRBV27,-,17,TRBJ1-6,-,CASSLDLLSSYNSPLHF,TGTGCCAGCAGTTTAGATCTGCTTAGCTCCTATAATTCACCCCTCCACTTT
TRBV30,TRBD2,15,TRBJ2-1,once,CAWSRLGVAGDEQFF,TGTGCCTGGAGCCGACTTGGGGTAGCGGGAGATGAGCAGTTCTTC
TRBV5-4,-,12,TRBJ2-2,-,CASSFDTGELFF,TGTGCCAGCAGCTTCGACACCGGGGAGCTGTTTTTT
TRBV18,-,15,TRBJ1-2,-,CASSPSDRVVGGYTF,TGTGCCAGCTCACCCTCGGACAGAGTGGTTGGTGGCTACACCTTC
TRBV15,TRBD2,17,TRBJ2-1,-,CATSSPVAGVFYNEQFF,TGTGCCACCAGCAGCCCGGTAGCGGGGGTATTCTACAATGAGCAGTTCTTC
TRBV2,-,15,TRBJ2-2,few,CASSVVRVVTGELFF,TGTGCCAGCAGTGTGGTGAGGGTGGTTACCGGGGAGCTGTTTTTT
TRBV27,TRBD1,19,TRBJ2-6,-,CASSLYGTAPGLGANVLTF,TGTGCCAGCAGCCTCTACGGGACAGCCCCCGGCCTTGGGGCCAACGTCCTGACTTTC
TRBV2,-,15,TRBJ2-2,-,CASSGGTAPTGELFF,TGTGCCAGCAGTGGAGGGACTGCGCCCACCGGGGAGCTGTTTTTT
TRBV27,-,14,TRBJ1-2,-,CASRRTGLSYGYTF,TGTGCCAGCAGACGGACGGGACTCTCCTATGGCTACACCTTC
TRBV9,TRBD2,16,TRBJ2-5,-,CASSPEGSGRGETQYF,TGTGCCAGCAGCCCGGAAGGGAGCGGGAGGGGAGAGACCCAGTACTTC
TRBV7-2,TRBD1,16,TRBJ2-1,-,CASRVRRGQEYNEQFF,TGTGCCAGCAGGGTCCGGAGGGGACAGGAATACAATGAGCAGTTCTTC
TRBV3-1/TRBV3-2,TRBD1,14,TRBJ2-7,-,CASSPRTGPYEQYF,TGTGCCAGCAGCCCGCGGACAGGGCCTTACGAGCAGTACTTC
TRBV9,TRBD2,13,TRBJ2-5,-,CASSETGGVAQYF,TGTGCCAGCAGCGAAACGGGAGGAGTGGCCCAGTACTTC
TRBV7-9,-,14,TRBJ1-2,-,CASSSTGPSYGYTF,TGTGCCAGCAGCTCGACAGGCCCTAGCTATGGCTACACCTTC
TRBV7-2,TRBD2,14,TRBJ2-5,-,CASSLGAGGETQYF,TGTGCCAGCAGCCTGGGAGCGGGAGGGGAGACCCAGTACTTC
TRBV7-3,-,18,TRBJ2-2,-,CASSLRGGSNVGSGELFF,TGTGCCAGCAGCTTAAGAGGAGGCTCCAATGTAGGGTCCGGGGAGCTGTTTTTT
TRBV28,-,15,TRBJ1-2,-,CASSHTTGVLYGYTF,TGTGCCAGCAGTCACACTACGGGAGTCTTATATGGCTACACCTTC
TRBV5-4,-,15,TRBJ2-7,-,CASSLFVGGGYEQYF,TGTGCCAGCAGCTTATTTGTCGGCGGTGGCTACGAGCAGTACTTC
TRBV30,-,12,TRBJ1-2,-,CAWTSTGYGYTF,TGTGCCTGGACTTCCACTGGCTATGGCTACACCTTC
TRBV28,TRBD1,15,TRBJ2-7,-,CASSSYRGLSDEQYF,TGTGCCAGCAGTTCCTACAGGGGGTTGAGCGACGAGCAGTACTTC
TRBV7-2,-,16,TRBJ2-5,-,CASPQEEGGYQETQYF,TGTGCCAGCCCGCAGGAGGAGGGGGGGTACCAAGAGACCCAGTACTTC
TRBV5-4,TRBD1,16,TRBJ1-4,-,CASSQGTAATNEKLFF,TGTGCCAGCAGCCAAGGGACAGCTGCAACTAATGAAAAACTGTTTTTT
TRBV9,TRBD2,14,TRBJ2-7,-,CASSDTSGSYEQYF,TGTGCCAGCAGCGATACTAGCGGTAGCTACGAGCAGTACTTC
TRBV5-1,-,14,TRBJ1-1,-,CASSLNYMNTEAFF,TGCGCCAGCAGCTTGAATTATATGAACACTGAAGCTTTCTTT
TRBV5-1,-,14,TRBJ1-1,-,CASSLALGATEAFF,TGCGCCAGCAGCTTGGCATTGGGAGCCACTGAAGCTTTCTTT
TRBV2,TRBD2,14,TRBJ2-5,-,CASSSGRARETQYF,TGTGCCAGCAGTAGCGGGAGGGCCAGGGAGACCCAGTACTTC
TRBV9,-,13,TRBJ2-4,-,CASSVGTENIQYF,TGTGCCAGCAGCGTAGGAACAGAAAACATTCAGTACTTC
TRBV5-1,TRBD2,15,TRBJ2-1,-,CASSLVAGGPGEQFF,TGCGCCAGCAGCTTGGTAGCGGGAGGGCCGGGTGAGCAGTTCTTC
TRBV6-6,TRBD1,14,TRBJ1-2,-,CASRQGQGVYGYTF,TGTGCCAGCAGGCAGGGACAGGGGGTCTATGGCTACACCTTC